This T cell receptor (beta chain) came from a study of T cell changes during pregnancy in multiple sclerosis. This clone was picked up one time. The germline V gene encodes CDR1 MDHEN and CDR2 SYDVKM. V lost 6 bases to trimming and J lost 0 bases, with 14 bases between them. The CDR3 consists of 16 residues. Data came from immunoSEQ multiplex PCR; TCRdb stores just in-frame clones and leaves some out. The data hold about 97,000 clones, with roughly nine tenths observed a single time. This receptor was taken from a female donor in good health, enrolled as a control in a pregnancy study. This chain links TRBV28 with TRBJ1-4, with D tentatively TRBD1 (6 bases). The material was peripheral blood, obtained in the second trimester of pregnancy. The CDR3 loop reads CASRARGGTTNEKLFF. Written as DNA, the CDR3 is TGTGCCAGCAGGGCAAGGGGGGGCACAACTAATGAAAAACTGTTTTTT.